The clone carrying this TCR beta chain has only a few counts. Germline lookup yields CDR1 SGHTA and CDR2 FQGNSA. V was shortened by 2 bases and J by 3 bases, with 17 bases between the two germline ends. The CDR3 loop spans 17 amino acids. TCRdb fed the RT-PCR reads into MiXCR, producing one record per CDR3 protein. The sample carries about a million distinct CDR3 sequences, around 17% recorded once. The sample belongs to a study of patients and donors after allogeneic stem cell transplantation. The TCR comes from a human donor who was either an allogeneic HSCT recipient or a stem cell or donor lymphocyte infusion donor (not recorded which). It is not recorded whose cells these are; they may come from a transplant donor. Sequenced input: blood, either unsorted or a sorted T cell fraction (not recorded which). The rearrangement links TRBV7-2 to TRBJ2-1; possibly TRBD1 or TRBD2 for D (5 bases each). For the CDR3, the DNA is TGTGCCAGCAGCTTACATATTTCCGGGACGGGCTACAATGAGCAGTTCTTC. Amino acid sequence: CASSLHISGTGYNEQFF.